This T cell receptor beta chain was profiled in a study of blood T cell repertoires in COVID-19. The wider study: Material from acute and convalescent COVID-19 was sourced from the United States, Italy and Spain.

This clone occurred a few times. Libraries were prepared by immunoSEQ multiplex PCR; TCRdb keeps only in-frame clonotypes and omits some of them. In the table there are a few hundred thousand clones, 85% to 90% of which are singletons. V was shortened by 0 bases and J by 6 bases, with 17 bases between the two germline ends. The length of the CDR3 is 16 residues. Germline-derived CDR1 and CDR2 are ENHRY and SYGVKD. The source of this sequence is a woman aged 45 to 65 with COVID-19, enrolled during active disease. This sequence joins TRBV10-3 and TRBJ1-1; D may be TRBD1 (6 bases). Specimen: peripheral blood. The CDR3 nucleotides read TGTGCCATCAGTGAGTCGACTCAGGGGACCACACCTGAAGCTTTCTTT. Protein sequence: CAISESTQGTTPEAFF.